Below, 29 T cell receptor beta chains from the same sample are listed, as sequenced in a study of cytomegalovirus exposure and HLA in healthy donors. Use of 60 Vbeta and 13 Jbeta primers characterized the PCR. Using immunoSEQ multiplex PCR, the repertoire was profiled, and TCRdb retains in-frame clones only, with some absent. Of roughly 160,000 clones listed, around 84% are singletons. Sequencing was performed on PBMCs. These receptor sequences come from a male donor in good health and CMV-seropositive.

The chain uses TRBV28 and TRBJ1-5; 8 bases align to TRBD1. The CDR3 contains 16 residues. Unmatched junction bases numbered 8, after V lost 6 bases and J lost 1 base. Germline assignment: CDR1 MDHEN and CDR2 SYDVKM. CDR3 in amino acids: CASSLAQGASNQPQHF. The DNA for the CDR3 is TGTGCCAGCAGCCTGGCCCAGGGGGCGAGCAATCAGCCCCAGCATTTT.

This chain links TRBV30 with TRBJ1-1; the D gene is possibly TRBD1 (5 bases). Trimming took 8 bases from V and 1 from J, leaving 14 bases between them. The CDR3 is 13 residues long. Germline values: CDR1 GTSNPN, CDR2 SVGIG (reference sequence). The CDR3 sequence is CAQSRGANTEAFF. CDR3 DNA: TGTGCCCAGTCGCGGGGCGCGAACACTGAAGCTTTCTTT.

The CDR3 bases are TGTGCCAGTAGTATAGTTTCTAGGGGTTGGACTAACTATGGCTACACCTTC. As protein: CASSIVSRGWTNYGYTF. This chain uses TRBV19 with TRBJ1-2; maybe TRBD1 (5 bases). V was clipped by 1 base and J by 0 bases, with 15 bases between them. This CDR3 has 17 residues. Germline CDR1 LNHDA, CDR2 SQIVND (reference sequence).

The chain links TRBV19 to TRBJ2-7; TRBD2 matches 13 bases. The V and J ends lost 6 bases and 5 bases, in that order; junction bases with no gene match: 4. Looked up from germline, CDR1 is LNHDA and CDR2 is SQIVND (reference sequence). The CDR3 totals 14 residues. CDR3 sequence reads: CASSRTSGSNEQYF. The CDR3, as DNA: TGTGCCAGTAGCCGGACTAGCGGGAGCAACGAGCAGTACTTC.

Written as DNA, the CDR3 is TGTGCCAGTAGTCCAGGGGGCCGGACTGAAGCTTTCTTT. Its protein product is CASSPGGRTEAFF. The chain carries TRBV19 and TRBJ1-1; 8 positions match TRBD1. The CDR3 is made up of 13 amino acids. V lost 5 bases and J lost 5; bases outside the gene matches: 4. Germline V lookup: CDR1 LNHDA, CDR2 SQIVND (reference sequence).

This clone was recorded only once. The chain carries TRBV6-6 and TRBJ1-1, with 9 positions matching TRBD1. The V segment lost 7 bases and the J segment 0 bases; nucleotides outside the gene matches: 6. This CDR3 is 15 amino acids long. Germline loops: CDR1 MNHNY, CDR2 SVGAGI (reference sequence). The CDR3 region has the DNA TGTGCCAGCAAGGGGACAGGGTCCCTGAACACTGAAGCTTTCTTT. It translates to CASKGTGSLNTEAFF.

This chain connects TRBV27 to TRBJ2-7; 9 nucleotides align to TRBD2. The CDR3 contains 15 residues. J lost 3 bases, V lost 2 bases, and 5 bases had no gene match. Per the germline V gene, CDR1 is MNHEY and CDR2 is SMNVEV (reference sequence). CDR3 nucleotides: TGTGCCAGCAGTTTACCAGCGGGAGGTGGCTACGAGCAGTACTTC. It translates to CASSLPAGGGYEQYF.

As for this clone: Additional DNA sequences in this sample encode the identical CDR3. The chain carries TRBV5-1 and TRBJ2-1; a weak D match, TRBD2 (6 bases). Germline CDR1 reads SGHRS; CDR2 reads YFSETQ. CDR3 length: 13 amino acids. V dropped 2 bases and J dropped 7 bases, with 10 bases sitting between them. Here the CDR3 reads CASSFGGSNEQFF. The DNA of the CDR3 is TGCGCCAGCAGCTTCGGGGGATCGAATGAGCAGTTCTTC. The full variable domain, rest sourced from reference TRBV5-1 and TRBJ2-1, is KAGVTQTPRYLIKTRGQQVTLSCSPISGHRSVSWYQQTPGQGLQFLFEYFSETQRNKGNFPGRFSGRQFSNSRSEMNVSTLELGDSALYLCASSFGGSNEQFFGPGTRLTVL.

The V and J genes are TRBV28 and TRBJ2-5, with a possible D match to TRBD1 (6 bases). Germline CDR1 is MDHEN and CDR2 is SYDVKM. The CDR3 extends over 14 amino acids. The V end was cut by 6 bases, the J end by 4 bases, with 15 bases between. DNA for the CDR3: TGTGCCAGCAGCACCGACAGGATCGGAGAGACCCAGTACTTC. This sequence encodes CASSTDRIGETQYF.

The CDR3 region has the DNA TGTGCCAGCTCACCACAAAGGACTAGCGGGAGCAATGAGCAGTTCTTC. Residues: CASSPQRTSGSNEQFF. The chain is built from TRBV18 and TRBJ2-1; TRBD2 agrees at 13 bases. The length of the CDR3 is 16 residues. The germline CDR1 and CDR2 sequences are KGHSH and LQKENI. Unmatched junction bases numbered 3, after V lost 1 base and J lost 6 bases.

CDR3 residues: CASNQQAMNTEAFF. The CDR3 DNA reads TGTGCCAGCAACCAACAGGCAATGAACACTGAAGCTTTCTTT. V usage is TRBV28 and J usage is TRBJ1-1; a possible D gene is TRBD1 (5 bases). Germline lookup yields CDR1 MDHEN and CDR2 SYDVKM. V lost 7 bases and J lost 0, with 12 bases in between. CDR3 length equals 14 residues.

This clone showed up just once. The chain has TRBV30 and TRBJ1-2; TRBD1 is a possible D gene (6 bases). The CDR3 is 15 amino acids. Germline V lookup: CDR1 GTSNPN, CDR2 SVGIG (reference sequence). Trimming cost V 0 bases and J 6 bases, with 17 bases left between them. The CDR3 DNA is TGTGCCTGGAGTGTACAGGGTAGGACCTTTCATGGCTACACCTTC. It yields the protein CAWSVQGRTFHGYTF.

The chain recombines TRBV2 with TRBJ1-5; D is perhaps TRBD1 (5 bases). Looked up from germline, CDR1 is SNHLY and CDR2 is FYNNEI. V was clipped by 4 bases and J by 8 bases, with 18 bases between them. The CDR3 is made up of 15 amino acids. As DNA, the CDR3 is TGTGCCAGCAGTGTTTACGGCGGGGGTAGTGAGCCCCAGCATTTT. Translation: CASSVYGGGSEPQHF.

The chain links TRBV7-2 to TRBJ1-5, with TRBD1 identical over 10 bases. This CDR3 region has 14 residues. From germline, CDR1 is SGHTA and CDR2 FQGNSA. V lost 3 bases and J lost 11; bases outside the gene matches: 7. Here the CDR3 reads CASSFGQGETAQHF. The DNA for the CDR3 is TGTGCCAGCAGCTTCGGACAGGGGGAGACGGCCCAGCATTTT.

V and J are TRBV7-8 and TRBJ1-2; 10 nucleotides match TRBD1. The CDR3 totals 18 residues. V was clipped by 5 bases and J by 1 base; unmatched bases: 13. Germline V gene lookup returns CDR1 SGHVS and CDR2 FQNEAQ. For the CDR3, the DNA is TGTGCCAGCAGCCCTCCTGGACAGGGGGGAAGCAATAACTATGGCTACACCTTC. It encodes CASSPPGQGGSNNYGYTF.

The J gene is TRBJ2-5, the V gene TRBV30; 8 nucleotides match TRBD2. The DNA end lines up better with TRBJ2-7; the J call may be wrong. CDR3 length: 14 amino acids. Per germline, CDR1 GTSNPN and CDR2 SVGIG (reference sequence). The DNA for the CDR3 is TGTGCCTGGAGTTCCAGCGGGAGCTCCTACGAGCAGTACTTC. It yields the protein CAWSSSGSSYEQYF.

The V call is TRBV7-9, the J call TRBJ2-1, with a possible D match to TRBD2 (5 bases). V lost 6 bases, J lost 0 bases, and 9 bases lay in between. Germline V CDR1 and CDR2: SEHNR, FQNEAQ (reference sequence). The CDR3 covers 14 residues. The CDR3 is CASRTTSSYNEQFF. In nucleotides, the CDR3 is TGTGCCAGCAGAACTACTAGCTCCTACAATGAGCAGTTCTTC.

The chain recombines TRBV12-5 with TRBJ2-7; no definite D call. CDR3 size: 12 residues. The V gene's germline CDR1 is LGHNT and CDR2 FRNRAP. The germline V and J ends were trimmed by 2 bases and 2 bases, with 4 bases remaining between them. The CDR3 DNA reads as TGTGCTAGTGGTTTGACACCCTACGAGCAGTACTTC. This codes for CASGLTPYEQYF.

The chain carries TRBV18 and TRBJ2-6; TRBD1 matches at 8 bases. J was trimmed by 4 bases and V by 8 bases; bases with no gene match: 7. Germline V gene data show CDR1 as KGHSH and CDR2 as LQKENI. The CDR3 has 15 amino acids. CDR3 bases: TGTGCCAGCCAGGGACAGGTCCACGGGGCCAACGTCCTGACTTTC. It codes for CASQGQVHGANVLTF.

CDR3 DNA: TGTGCCAGCAGACCATCGACAGGGGGGAACACTGAAGCTTTCTTT. This sequence encodes CASRPSTGGNTEAFF. This chain joins TRBV28 and TRBJ1-1; the match to TRBD1 covers 9 bases. The CDR3 covers 15 residues. CDR1 is MDHEN, CDR2 SYDVKM, per germline. V shed 6 bases, J shed 1 base, and the junction held 6 bases outside the gene matches.

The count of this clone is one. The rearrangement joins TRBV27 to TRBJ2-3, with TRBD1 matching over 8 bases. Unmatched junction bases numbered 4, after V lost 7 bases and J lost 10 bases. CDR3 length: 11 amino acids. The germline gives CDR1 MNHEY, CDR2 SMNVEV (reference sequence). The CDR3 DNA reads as TGTGCCAGCACCACAGGGGGATCGCAGTATTTT. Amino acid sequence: CASTTGGSQYF.

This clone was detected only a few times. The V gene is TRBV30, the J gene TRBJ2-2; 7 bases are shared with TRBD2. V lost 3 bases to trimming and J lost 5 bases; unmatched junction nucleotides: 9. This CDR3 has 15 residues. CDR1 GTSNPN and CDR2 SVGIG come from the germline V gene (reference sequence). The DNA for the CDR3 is TGTGCCTGGAGCCGGGGGAGGGCCACGACCGGGGAGCTGTTTTTT. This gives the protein CAWSRGRATTGELFF.

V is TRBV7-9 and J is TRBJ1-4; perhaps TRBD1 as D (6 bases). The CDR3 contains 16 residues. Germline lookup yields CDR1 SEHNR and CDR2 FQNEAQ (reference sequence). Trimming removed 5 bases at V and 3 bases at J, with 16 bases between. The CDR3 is CASSHEPGQANEKLFF. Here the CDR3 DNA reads TGTGCCAGCAGCCATGAACCGGGACAAGCTAATGAAAAACTGTTTTTT.

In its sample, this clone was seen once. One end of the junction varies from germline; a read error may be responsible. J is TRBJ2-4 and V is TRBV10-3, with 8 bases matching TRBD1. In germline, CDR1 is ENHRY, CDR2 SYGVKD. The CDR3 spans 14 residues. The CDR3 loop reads CAISGTGGKNSQYF. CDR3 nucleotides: TGTGCCATCAGTGGTACAGGGGGGAAAAACAGTCAGTACTTC.

This chain's CDR3 is CASSLRDRGVAEQYF. Here the CDR3 DNA reads TGTGCCAGTAGTTTAAGGGACAGGGGGGTCGCCGAGCAGTACTTC. The chain uses TRBV19 and TRBJ2-7, with 11 nucleotides matching TRBD1. V shed 5 bases, J shed 6 bases, and the junction held 9 bases outside the gene matches. The CDR3 is 15 amino acids. CDR1 is LNHDA, CDR2 SQIVND, per germline (reference sequence).

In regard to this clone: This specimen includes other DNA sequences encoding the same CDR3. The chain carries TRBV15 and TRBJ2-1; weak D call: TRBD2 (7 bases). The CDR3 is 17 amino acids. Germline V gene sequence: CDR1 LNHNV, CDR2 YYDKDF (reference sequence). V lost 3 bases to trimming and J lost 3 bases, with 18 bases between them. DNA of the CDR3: TGTGCCACCAGCAGGAGAGGGGGGGCCAATATCTACAATGAGCAGTTCTTC. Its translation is CATSRRGGANIYNEQFF.

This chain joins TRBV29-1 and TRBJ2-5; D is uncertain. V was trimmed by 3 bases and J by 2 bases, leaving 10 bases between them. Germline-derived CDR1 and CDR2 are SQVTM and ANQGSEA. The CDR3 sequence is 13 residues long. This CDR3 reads CSVETTRQETQYF. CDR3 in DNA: TGCAGCGTTGAGACGACAAGACAAGAGACCCAGTACTTC.

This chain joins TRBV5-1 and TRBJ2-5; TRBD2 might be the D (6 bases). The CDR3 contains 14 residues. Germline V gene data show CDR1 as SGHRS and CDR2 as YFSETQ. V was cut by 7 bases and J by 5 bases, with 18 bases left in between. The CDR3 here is CASGPGALGETQYF. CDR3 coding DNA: TGCGCCAGCGGTCCGGGAGCCTTGGGGGAGACCCAGTACTTC.

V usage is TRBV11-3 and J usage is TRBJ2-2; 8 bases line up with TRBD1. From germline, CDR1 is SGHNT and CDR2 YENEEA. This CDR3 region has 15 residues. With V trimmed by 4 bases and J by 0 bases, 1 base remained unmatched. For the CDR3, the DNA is TGTGCCAGCAGCTCGGGACAGGCGAACACCGGGGAGCTGTTTTTT. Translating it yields CASSSGQANTGELFF. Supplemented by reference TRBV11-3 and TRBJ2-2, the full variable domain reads EAGVVQSPRYKIIEKKQPVAFWCNPISGHNTLYWYLQNLGQGPELLIRYENEEAVDDSQLPKDRFSAERLKGVDSTLKIQPAELGDSAVYLCASSSGQANTGELFFGEGSRLTVL.